These 20 T cell receptor beta chains were all obtained from the same sample, sequenced in a study of blood T cells in healthy people across ages. A sample-barcoded 5' primer and a J-beta primer mix were used in a second PCR of about 7 to 11 cycles. From the 5' RACE reads, TCRdb called clonotypes with MiXCR, one entry per CDR3 protein. The table lists over 1,300,000 distinct CDR3 sequences, approximately 60% of them singletons. The sequenced sample consisted of blood. The receptor set was obtained from a young man in good health.

V gene TRBV11-3 combines with J gene TRBJ1-6; 8 nucleotides agree with TRBD1. The CDR3 has 16 residues. The trim removed 5 bases at V and 10 bases at J, leaving 13 bases unmatched. Germline-derived CDR1 and CDR2 are SGHNT and YENEEA. The CDR3 region has the DNA TGTGCCAGCAGCCAAGACGGACAGGGCGGAAGATCACCCCTCCACTTT. Protein: CASSQDGQGGRSPLHF.

The chain combines TRBV20-1 with TRBJ1-4, with 7 positions matching TRBD1. The CDR3 is 15 amino acids. Germline V CDR1 and CDR2: DFQATT, SNEGSKA (reference sequence). Trimming took 5 bases from V and 8 from J; bases not matched to a gene: 14. The CDR3 region has the DNA TGCAGTGCTCCCGACCCCGCGACAGGGACGGAAAAACTGTTTTTT. Protein sequence: CSAPDPATGTEKLFF.

The J gene is TRBJ1-1, the V gene TRBV7-8, with a tentative D call TRBD1 (6 bases). CDR3 size: 17 residues. The V and J ends lost 5 bases and 6 bases respectively, with 25 bases between them. Germline V CDR1 and CDR2: SGHVS, FQNEAQ. CDR3 DNA: TGTGCCAGCAGCCTCGAAATACCACAGGGTGGGGTCCCTGAAGCTTTCTTT. Translated: CASSLEIPQGGVPEAFF.

The chain uses TRBV27 and TRBJ1-2; 9 bases agree with TRBD1. CDR1 MNHEY and CDR2 SMNVEV come from the germline V gene (reference sequence). The CDR3 has 16 amino acids. The J segment lost 6 bases and the V segment lost 5 bases, leaving 13 bases of the junction unmatched. CDR3: CASSPGTGYNKDGYTF. Written as DNA, the CDR3 is TGTGCCAGCAGTCCCGGGACAGGGTATAACAAGGATGGCTACACCTTC.

A remark on this clonotype: Since a much larger clone is just one base distant, this may be a read error. The rearrangement uses TRBV29-1 and TRBJ2-2; perhaps TRBD2 as D (5 bases). This CDR3 has 13 amino acids. Per germline, CDR1 SQVTM and CDR2 ANQGSEA. Trimming pared 3 bases from V and 1 base from J, leaving 6 bases between. The CDR3 here is CSVEGENTGELFF. The DNA for the CDR3 is TGCAGCGTTGAGGGAGAGAACACCGGGGAGCTGTTTTTT.

V and J are TRBV3-1 and TRBJ2-5, with D perhaps given as TRBD1 or TRBD2 (5 bases each). This CDR3 spans 15 amino acids. CDR1 and CDR2 from the germline V gene are LGHDT and YNNKEL (reference sequence). Trimming removed 0 bases at V and 1 base at J, with 9 bases between. The CDR3, as DNA: TGTGCCAGCAGCCAAGAGGGACGTCCCCAAGAGACCCAGTACTTC. This translates into CASSQEGRPQETQYF.

The chain is built from TRBV7-2 and TRBJ2-7; 9 bases are a match to TRBD1. CDR1 is SGHTA and CDR2 is FQGNSA in the germline V gene. The CDR3 is 15 residues long. V lost 3 bases to trimming and J lost 7 bases; unmatched junction nucleotides: 10. CDR3 DNA: TGTGCCAGCAGCTTTTACGGACAGGGGTTTAGGGAGCAGTACTTC. Its translation: CASSFYGQGFREQYF.

This clonotype was found a few times. The rearrangement joins TRBV28 to TRBJ1-2, with D uncertain. This CDR3 spans 11 amino acids. V was clipped by 4 bases and J by 3 bases, with 3 bases between them. CDR1 MDHEN and CDR2 SYDVKM come from the germline V gene. Written as DNA, the CDR3 is TGTGCCAGCAGTTCCTACTATGGCTACACCTTC. Its translation: CASSSYYGYTF.

This clonotype turned up a few times. This chain links TRBV4-1 with TRBJ2-7, with 7 bases matching TRBD2. The trim removed 0 bases at V and 5 bases at J, leaving 7 bases unmatched. CDR3 length: 15 residues. The V gene's germline CDR1 is MGHRA and CDR2 YSYEKL. The CDR3, as DNA: TGCGCCAGCAGCCAAGAATGGCGGGAGTGGCACGAGCAGTACTTC. Protein: CASSQEWREWHEQYF.

The DNA for the CDR3 is TGTGCCATCAGCGGGGATGAATGGGGGAATGGAGCTTTCTTT. This gives the protein CAISGDEWGNGAFF. This chain joins TRBV10-3 and TRBJ1-1, with D possibly matching TRBD1 (5 bases). The CDR3 runs 14 residues. The germline CDR1 and CDR2 sequences are ENHRY and SYGVKD. Trimming left V 6 bases short and J 10 bases short, with 21 bases between.

The gene calls are TRBV5-1 and TRBJ1-5; maybe TRBD1 (5 bases). The CDR3 extends over 15 amino acids. The V and J ends lost 1 base and 1 base respectively, with 9 bases between them. CDR1 and CDR2 from the germline V gene are SGHRS and YFSETQ. CDR3 protein: CASSLPQGSNQPQHF. CDR3 DNA: TGCGCCAGCAGCTTGCCGCAGGGAAGCAATCAGCCCCAGCATTTT.

This chain joins TRBV27 and TRBJ2-3; D not certain. CDR3 length equals 16 residues. V was pared by 5 bases and J by 1 base, with 16 bases between. Germline V CDR1 and CDR2: MNHEY, SMNVEV (reference sequence). The CDR3 spells CASSRVSGPGTDTQYF. In DNA, the CDR3 is TGTGCCAGCAGTAGGGTGTCGGGCCCCGGCACAGATACGCAGTATTTT.

This rearrangement joins TRBV4-3 to TRBJ2-5; the D gene is possibly TRBD1 (5 bases). This CDR3 comprises 16 residues. Trimming removed 1 base at V and 5 bases at J, with 17 bases between. From germline, CDR1 is LGHNA and CDR2 YSLEER. The CDR3 sequence is CASSQVRHPGSETQYF. The CDR3 bases are TGCGCCAGCAGCCAAGTACGACATCCAGGGTCGGAGACCCAGTACTTC.

The chain recombines TRBV11-2 with TRBJ2-7; D perhaps matches TRBD2 (6 bases). Germline CDR1 is SGHAT and CDR2 is FQNNGV. This CDR3 is built from 15 residues. V was trimmed by 3 bases and J by 2 bases, leaving 14 bases between them. The DNA of the CDR3 is TGTGCCAGCAGCTTGGGGGGAGTTTACACCTACGAGCAGTACTTC. Amino acid sequence: CASSLGGVYTYEQYF.

The J gene is TRBJ2-2, the V gene TRBV6-2 or TRBV6-3; 10 bases agree with TRBD2. CDR3 length: 15 residues. Germline V lookup: CDR1 MNHEY, CDR2 SVGEGT. Trimming took 5 bases from V and 7 from J; bases not matched to a gene: 7. CDR3 protein: CASSPSGRAGGELFF. DNA for the CDR3: TGTGCCAGCAGTCCCAGCGGGAGGGCCGGCGGGGAGCTGTTTTTT.

V usage is TRBV6-1 and J usage is TRBJ2-7, with no clear D. V was trimmed by 0 bases and J by 1 base, leaving 10 bases between them. This CDR3 is 15 amino acids long. Looked up from germline, CDR1 is MNHNS and CDR2 is SASEGT. CDR3 bases: TGTGCCAGCAGTGAAGCCGCTCTAGGGTCCTACGAGCAGTACTTC. Amino acid sequence: CASSEAALGSYEQYF.

This clonotype was recorded only once. The chain links TRBV29-1 to TRBJ1-3, with a weak D call TRBD1 (6 bases). The germline CDR1 and CDR2 sequences are SQVTM and ANQGSEA. V was shortened by 4 bases and J by 2 bases, with 9 bases between the two germline ends. The CDR3 covers 13 residues. CDR3 amino acids: CSVVSGAGNTIYF. The CDR3 DNA follows: TGCAGCGTTGTTTCAGGGGCTGGAAACACCATATATTTT.

The J gene is TRBJ1-5, the V gene TRBV12-3 or TRBV12-4; D unresolved. The V gene lost 6 bases and the J gene lost 3 bases, with 6 bases spanning the gap. CDR3 length: 12 residues. DNA of the CDR3: TGTGCCAGCAGCCGCATCAATCAGCCCCAGCATTTT. Translation: CASSRINQPQHF.

This clonotype was counted only a few times. The chain links TRBV20-1 to TRBJ2-7; D is perhaps TRBD2 (5 bases). The DNA end is more similar to TRBJ2-4, so the J call may be wrong. The CDR3 consists of 13 residues. Germline CDR1 reads DFQATT; CDR2 reads SNEGSKA (reference sequence). This chain's CDR3 is CSARAGEDDIQYF. The CDR3 DNA reads TGCAGTGCTAGGGCGGGTGAGGATGACATTCAGTACTTC.

The chain combines TRBV7-2 with TRBJ2-3; D unclear. CDR1 and CDR2 from the germline V gene are SGHTA and FQGNSA. The CDR3 runs to 13 residues. V lost 2 bases and J 4 bases, leaving 7 bases between the germline ends. DNA of the CDR3: TGTGCCAGCAGCTTATGGACCTCAGATACGCAGTATTTT. It is translated as CASSLWTSDTQYF. Complete variable domain (other parts from reference TRBV7-2 and TRBJ2-3): GAGVSQSPSNKVTEKGKDVELRCDPISGHTALYWYRQSLGQGLEFLIYFQGNSAPDKSGLPSDRFSAERTGGSVSTLTIQRTQQEDSAVYLCASSLWTSDTQYFGPGTRLTVL.